This T cell receptor beta chain was identified in a study of CD8+ T cells in alopecia areata. Overall study: The percentage of affected scalp area served as the score of severity for treated patients. Study observations and caveats: Administration of tofacitinib significantly diminished scalp clonality and expanded CD8+ clones within the top 100.

Treatment defined: oral pan-JAK inhibitor, 5-10 mg twice daily. Alopecia areata patients provided lesional scalp punch biopsies and peripheral blood, both collected for the study. This clone was seen only a few times. Its antigen is not known. The CDR3 totals 13 residues. The V end was cut by 0 bases, the J end by 11 bases, with 13 bases between. Germline-derived CDR1 and CDR2 are MGHRA and YSYEKL. Extraction of RNA preceded its reverse transcription into cDNA, which served as the sequencing template. The repertoire was sequenced with immunoSEQ multiplex PCR; TCRdb's copy has only in-frame clones and lacks some. The sample yields 150,000 to 200,000 clones, 50% to 75% seen once.

This chain links TRBV4-1 with TRBJ1-1; D remains ambiguous. The specimen comprised CD4+ T cells sorted from blood, sampled at approximately week 60, from a patient treated with tofacitinib. The origin of this receptor is a human donor with alopecia areata. CDR3 residues: CASSQDFGLLAFF. The CDR3 DNA is TGCGCCAGCAGCCAAGATTTCGGGCTGCTGGCTTTCTTT.